A selection of T cell receptor beta chains follows, all from one sample in a study of PD-1 blockade in classical Hodgkin lymphoma. Profiling relied on immunoSEQ multiplex PCR, and the TCRdb table lists in-frame clones only, not all of them. The sample gives roughly 20,000 clones, around 84% of which show up once; around 7% is in the top ten. Material: CD8+ T cells from blood, obtained before the fourth cycle of nivolumab. These receptors came from a human donor with classical Hodgkin lymphoma. The CDR3 runs from the conserved cysteine through the conserved F or W. The D gene is left open where the match is weak. Size values are once, few and many counts, or a class for expanded clones, and some rows have none.

TRBJ1-6 | . | . | TRBV5-6 | CASSLDRRRNSPLHF | TGTGCCAGCAGCTTAGACCGAAGGAGGAATTCACCCCTCCACTTT
TRBJ2-2 | . | . | TRBV7-8 | CASSLGGLGTGELFF | TGTGCCAGCAGCTTAGGTGGGCTCGGGACCGGGGAGCTGTTTTTT
TRBJ1-1 | . | TRBD1 | TRBV29-1 | CSVAPGQGRTEAFF | TGCAGCGTTGCCCCTGGACAGGGTCGCACTGAAGCTTTCTTT
TRBJ2-1 | once | . | TRBV6-5 | CASSSDPTSNEQFF | TGTGCCAGCAGTTCCGACCCCACTAGCAATGAGCAGTTCTTC
TRBJ2-1 | . | . | TRBV18 | CASSPPGRGSYNEQFF | TGTGCCAGCTCACCACCAGGCAGGGGATCGTACAATGAGCAGTTCTTC
TRBJ2-1 | . | TRBD2 | TRBV19 | CASRAGGNEQFF | TGTGCCAGTAGGGCGGGGGGGAATGAGCAGTTCTTC
TRBJ1-5 | once | . | TRBV5-6 | CASSLAAEQPQHF | TGTGCCAGCAGCTTGGCCGCAGAACAGCCCCAGCATTTT
TRBJ2-6 | . | TRBD1 | TRBV7-8 | CASSILQGTGISGANVLTF | TGTGCCAGCAGCATTCTGCAGGGGACAGGAATTTCTGGGGCCAACGTCCTGACTTTC
TRBJ2-7 | . | . | TRBV28 | CASSWYSYEQYF | TGTGCCAGCAGTTGGTACAGCTACGAGCAGTACTTC
TRBJ2-7 | . | . | TRBV6-5 | CASSITGIFYEQYF | TGTGCCAGCAGTATAACAGGGATTTTCTACGAGCAGTACTTC
TRBJ1-3 | . | . | TRBV7-6 | CASSLTTGNTIYF | TGTGCCAGCAGCTTAACAACTGGAAACACCATATATTTT
TRBJ2-1 | . | . | TRBV5-6 | CASSFGTANEQFF | TGTGCCAGCAGCTTTGGGACGGCGAATGAGCAGTTCTTC
TRBJ2-1 | . | . | TRBV9 | CASSVDYNEQFF | TGTGCCAGCAGCGTAGACTACAATGAGCAGTTCTTC
TRBJ1-1 | . | TRBD1 | TRBV15 | CATSSDRGTDTEAFF | TGTGCCACCAGCAGCGACAGGGGGACGGACACTGAAGCTTTCTTT
TRBJ2-7 | . | . | TRBV19 | CASSIAVSYEQYF | TGTGCCAGTAGTATTGCAGTCTCCTACGAGCAGTACTTC
TRBJ2-7 | . | . | TRBV11-2 | CASSFAPGDYEQYF | TGTGCCAGCAGCTTCGCCCCTGGGGACTACGAGCAGTACTTC
TRBJ2-2 | . | TRBD1 | TRBV4-3 | CASSQTGANTGELFF | TGCGCCAGCAGCCAGACAGGGGCGAACACCGGGGAGCTGTTTTTT
TRBJ2-7 | few | . | TRBV27 | CASSSLYF | TGTGCCAGCAGTAGTCTGTACTTC
TRBJ1-2 | . | . | TRBV11-2 | CASSSLVGGNYGYTF | TGTGCCAGCAGCTCCCTGGTGGGGGGGAACTATGGCTACACCTTC
TRBJ1-2 | . | . | TRBV9 | CASSGLTGKRDGYTF | TGTGCCAGCAGCGGACTCACAGGGAAAAGAGATGGCTACACCTTC
TRBJ2-7 | few | . | TRBV21-1 | CASRTGGAYEQYF | TGTGCCAGCAGGACAGGGGGCGCCTACGAGCAGTACTTC
TRBJ2-3 | . | . | TRBV27 | CASFPSDRDTQYF | TGTGCCAGTTTCCCCTCCGACAGAGATACGCAGTATTTT
TRBJ2-3 | . | TRBD1 | TRBV2 | CASSRWTGKDTQYF | TGTGCCAGCAGTAGGTGGACAGGGAAAGATACGCAGTATTTT
TRBJ1-1 | few | . | TRBV7-9 | CASSSPANTEAFF | TGTGCCAGCAGCTCCCCAGCGAACACTGAAGCTTTCTTT
TRBJ2-3 | . | . | TRBV9 | CASSVVGTGTDTQYF | TGTGCCAGCAGCGTAGTTGGGACGGGCACAGATACGCAGTATTTT
TRBJ2-1 | . | . | TRBV30 | CAWQTNVAEQFF | TGTGCCTGGCAAACCAACGTGGCTGAGCAGTTCTTC
TRBJ1-1 | . | . | TRBV7-2 | CASSLARTANTEAFF | TGTGCCAGCAGCTTAGCGCGGACAGCGAACACTGAAGCTTTCTTT
TRBJ1-3 | . | . | TRBV29-1 | CSAQGGGNTIYF | TGCAGCGCACAGGGAGGTGGAAACACCATATATTTT
TRBJ2-7 | . | . | TRBV19 | CASSVSGFHEQYF | TGTGCCAGTAGTGTCTCAGGGTTCCACGAGCAGTACTTC
TRBJ1-1 | few | TRBD1 | TRBV2 | CATSDRDHAEAFF | TGTGCCACCAGCGACAGGGATCACGCTGAAGCTTTCTTT
TRBJ1-5 | few | . | TRBV4-2 | CASSPEETALYSNQPQHF | TGTGCCAGCAGCCCCGAGGAGACAGCGCTTTATAGCAATCAGCCCCAGCATTTT
TRBJ2-3 | . | TRBD2 | TRBV4-2 | CASSPVGGGADTQYF | TGTGCCAGCAGCCCCGTGGGCGGGGGGGCAGATACGCAGTATTTT
TRBJ2-3 | once | . | TRBV9 | CASSVDGVSTDTQYF | TGTGCCAGCAGCGTAGACGGGGTTAGCACAGATACGCAGTATTTT
TRBJ2-7 | few | . | TRBV19 | CASSPPGTRTYEQYF | TGTGCCAGTAGTCCACCCGGGACAAGAACCTACGAGCAGTACTTC
TRBJ2-5 | . | TRBD2 | TRBV7-2 | CASSPGTTGRETQYF | TGTGCCAGCAGCCCCGGGACTACGGGGCGAGAGACCCAGTACTTC
TRBJ2-3 | . | . | TRBV7-8 | CASSLVSLRRADTQYF | TGTGCCAGCAGCTTAGTATCCCTCCGGAGGGCAGATACGCAGTATTTT
TRBJ2-2 | once | TRBD1 | TRBV19 | CASRTGFISGELFF | TGTGCCAGTCGGACAGGGTTTATATCCGGGGAGCTGTTTTTT